The present entry profiles one TCR beta chain with its context. The data derive from a study of blood T cell repertoires in COVID-19. Overall study context: There were acute and convalescent COVID-19 samples, and they came from the United States, Italy and Spain.

Original methodology: Cell counts per sample came from amplifying reference gene primers. The method was immunoSEQ multiplex PCR; TCRdb's version includes in-frame clones alone and lacks a portion of them. The V and J calls and clone size are taken from that table; D and trimming were inferred from the DNA. The sample includes around 170,000 clones, less than 90% of them seen just once. The V gene lost 3 bases and the J gene lost 3 bases, with 6 bases spanning the gap. Germline assignment: CDR1 SGHNT and CDR2 YENEEA. The CDR3 consists of 12 residues. The clonotype comes from a man between 60 and 75 years old with acute or convalescent COVID-19. Sequencing was carried out using peripheral blood. The rearrangement uses TRBV11-3 and TRBJ2-7; D is uncertain. The CDR3 DNA is TGTGCCAGCAGCTTGGGCCTCTACGAGCAGTACTTC. Amino acids: CASSLGLYEQYF. The variable domain in full, completed from reference TRBV11-3 and TRBJ2-7, reads EAGVVQSPRYKIIEKKQPVAFWCNPISGHNTLYWYLQNLGQGPELLIRYENEEAVDDSQLPKDRFSAERLKGVDSTLKIQPAELGDSAVYLCASSLGLYEQYFGPGTRLTVT.